The 11 T cell receptor beta chains in this list originate from one sample, sequenced in a study of blood T cell repertoires in COVID-19. Measured with immunoSEQ multiplex PCR; TCRdb has only the in-frame clones, and not every one. Among hundreds of thousands of clones listed, approximately 85% were seen once. The sequenced sample consisted of PBMCs or T cells enriched from blood (not recorded which). The receptors here all came from a man younger than 40 who had recovered from COVID-19.

This rearrangement joins TRBV24-1 to TRBJ1-1, with 8 bases that match TRBD1. This CDR3 region has 15 residues. Germline values: CDR1 KGHDR, CDR2 SFDVKD. The junction had 3 bases not matched to a gene; V was cut back by 2 bases and J by 2 bases. The CDR3 DNA is TGTGCCACCAGTGATTCGGGACAGGCTAACACTGAAGCTTTCTTT. This gives the protein CATSDSGQANTEAFF.

In the case of this clone: Additional DNA sequences in this sample encode the identical CDR3. This chain connects TRBV20-1 to TRBJ1-2; D remains ambiguous. Germline CDR1 reads DFQATT; CDR2 reads SNEGSKA (reference sequence). V was trimmed by 3 bases and J by 4 bases, leaving 6 bases between them. There are 11 residues in the CDR3. The CDR3 sequence: CSASNSYGYTF. As DNA, the CDR3 is TGCAGTGCTAGTAACAGCTATGGCTACACCTTC.

V gene TRBV25-1 combines with J gene TRBJ1-1, with a possible D match to TRBD1 (5 bases). Trimming took 6 bases from V and 2 from J, leaving 10 bases between them. Germline loops: CDR1 MGHDK, CDR2 SYGVNS. The length of the CDR3 is 13 residues. CDR3 coding DNA: TGTGCCAGCAGAGGACATTTTAACACTGAAGCTTTCTTT. Translation gives CASRGHFNTEAFF. Combining the CDR3 with reference TRBV25-1 and TRBJ1-1 gives the whole variable domain EADIYQTPRYLVIGTGKKITLECSQTMGHDKMYWYQQDPGMELHLIHYSYGVNSTEKGDLSSESTVSRIRTEHFPLTLESARPSHTSQYLCASRGHFNTEAFFGQGTRLTVV.

This sequence joins TRBV18 and TRBJ1-4; maybe TRBD1 (6 bases). Germline lookup yields CDR1 KGHSH and CDR2 LQKENI. Trimming took 4 bases from V and 0 from J, leaving 9 bases between them. The CDR3 loop spans 15 amino acids. The CDR3 nucleotides are TGTGCCAGCTCACAAGACAGGACAACTAATGAAAAACTGTTTTTT. Translated: CASSQDRTTNEKLFF.

The V and J genes are TRBV4-2 and TRBJ1-5, with D possibly matching TRBD1 (6 bases). In germline, CDR1 is LGHNA, CDR2 YNFKEQ. The CDR3 runs 16 residues. V was shortened by 0 bases and J by 2 bases, with 11 bases between the two germline ends. CDR3 sequence reads: CASSQDPQGGNQPQHF. The CDR3 bases are TGTGCCAGCAGCCAAGATCCACAGGGAGGCAATCAGCCCCAGCATTTT.

The V call is TRBV5-1, the J call TRBJ1-2, with D possibly TRBD1 on 6 matching bases. Germline V gene data show CDR1 as SGHRS and CDR2 as YFSETQ. The CDR3 loop spans 13 amino acids. Trimming removed 4 bases at V and 8 bases at J, with 15 bases between. This CDR3 reads CASSQGSGEGYTF. In nucleotides, the CDR3 is TGCGCCAGCAGCCAAGGATCAGGGGAAGGCTACACCTTC.

This clone was detected a few times. The chain has TRBV4-2 and TRBJ2-3, with TRBD2 matching 8 bases. With V trimmed by 0 bases and J by 2 bases, 10 bases remained unmatched. This CDR3 comprises 18 residues. Germline CDR1 is LGHNA and CDR2 is YNFKEQ. The CDR3, as DNA: TGTGCCAGCAGCCAAGATCGACTCGCGGGGGGCGCCACAGATACGCAGTATTTT. This encodes CASSQDRLAGGATDTQYF.

The rearrangement joins TRBV9 to TRBJ2-3; no firm D call. This CDR3 contains 14 residues. Trimming pared 1 base from V and 4 bases from J, leaving 10 bases between. Germline CDR1 is SGDLS and CDR2 is YYNGEE. The CDR3 spells CASSVNPGSDTQYF. The DNA of the CDR3 is TGTGCCAGCAGCGTAAACCCAGGTTCAGATACGCAGTATTTT.

The rearrangement joins TRBV7-6 to TRBJ1-5; 7 nucleotides align to TRBD1. With V trimmed by 1 base and J by 4 bases, 7 bases remained unmatched. The CDR3 length is 16 residues. Germline CDR1 SGHVS, CDR2 FNYEAQ. In DNA, the CDR3 is TGTGCCAGCAGCTTAGAGATAGACAGGGCGAATCAGCCCCAGCATTTT. Translation: CASSLEIDRANQPQHF.

This clone showed up just once. The junction and the germline gene differ at one end; a read error may be behind it. The gene calls are TRBV9 and TRBJ1-2; 7 bases are a match to TRBD1. Germline lookup yields CDR1 SGDLS and CDR2 YYNGEE. This CDR3 is 12 amino acids long. DNA of the CDR3: TGTGCCAGCAGCGTAGTCCCACCGACAGGGTCCTTC. Its translation is CASSVVPPTGSF.

The genes are TRBV9 and TRBJ2-5, with 9 bases aligning to TRBD2. The V gene's germline CDR1 is SGDLS and CDR2 YYNGEE. The CDR3 has 15 residues. The junction had 3 bases not matched to a gene; V was cut back by 3 bases and J by 0 bases. CDR3 protein: CASSESGGYQETQYF. In nucleotides, the CDR3 is TGTGCCAGCAGCGAAAGCGGGGGGTACCAAGAGACCCAGTACTTC.